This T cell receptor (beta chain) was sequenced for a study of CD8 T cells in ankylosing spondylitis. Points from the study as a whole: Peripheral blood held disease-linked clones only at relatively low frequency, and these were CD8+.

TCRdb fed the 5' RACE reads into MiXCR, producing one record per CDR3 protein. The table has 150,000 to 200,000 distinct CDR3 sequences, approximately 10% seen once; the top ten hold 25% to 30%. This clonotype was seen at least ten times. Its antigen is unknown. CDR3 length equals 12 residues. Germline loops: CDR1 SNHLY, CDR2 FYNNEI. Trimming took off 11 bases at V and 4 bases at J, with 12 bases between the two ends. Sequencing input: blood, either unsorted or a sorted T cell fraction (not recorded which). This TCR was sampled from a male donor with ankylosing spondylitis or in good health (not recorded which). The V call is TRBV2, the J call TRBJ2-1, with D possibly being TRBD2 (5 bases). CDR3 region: CAQRRGYNEQFF. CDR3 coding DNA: TGTGCCCAACGACGGGGATACAATGAGCAGTTCTTC.